This record covers a single TCR beta chain. Its matching antigen is unknown. With a much larger clone just one base away, this may be a read error. Other DNA sequences in this specimen translate into the identical CDR3. The data derive from a study of T cell responses to AZD1222 COVID-19 vaccine. Whole-study findings and limits: Seropositive AZD1222 recipients at baseline numbered only 6 or 7. The donor group comprised mostly white British people and more females; the analysis possibly underestimated clonal diversity.

Germline CDR1 reads MNHEY; CDR2 reads SVGAGI. Trimming left V 6 bases short and J 2 bases short, with 4 bases between. This CDR3 comprises 12 residues. Sequencing was performed with immunoSEQ multiplex PCR; in TCRdb, only in-frame clones are kept and a portion is missing. The sample lists about 150,000 clones; 85% to 95% were seen once. The material was peripheral blood, obtained on day 0 of AZD1222 vaccination. V and J are TRBV6-5 and TRBJ2-2, with D unresolved. This clonotype was sampled from an adult in good health. In DNA, the CDR3 is TGTGCCAGCAGCTTTAACACCGGGGAGCTGTTTTTT. This sequence encodes CASSFNTGELFF.